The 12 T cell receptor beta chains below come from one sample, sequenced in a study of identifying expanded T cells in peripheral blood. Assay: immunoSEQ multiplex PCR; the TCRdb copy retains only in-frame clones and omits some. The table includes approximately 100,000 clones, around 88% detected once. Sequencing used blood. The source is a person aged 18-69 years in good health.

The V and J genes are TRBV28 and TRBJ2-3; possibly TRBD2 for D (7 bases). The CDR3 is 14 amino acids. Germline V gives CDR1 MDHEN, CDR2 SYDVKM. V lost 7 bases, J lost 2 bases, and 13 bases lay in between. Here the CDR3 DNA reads TGTGCCAGCAATGAGGGGGGGAACACAGATACGCAGTATTTT. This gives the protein CASNEGGNTDTQYF.

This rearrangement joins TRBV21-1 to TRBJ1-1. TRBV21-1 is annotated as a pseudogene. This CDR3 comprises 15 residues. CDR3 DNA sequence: TGTGCCAGCACTGCACCGTGGCGGCCGGGAAGGGAAGCTTTCTTT. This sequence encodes CASTAPWRPGREAFF.

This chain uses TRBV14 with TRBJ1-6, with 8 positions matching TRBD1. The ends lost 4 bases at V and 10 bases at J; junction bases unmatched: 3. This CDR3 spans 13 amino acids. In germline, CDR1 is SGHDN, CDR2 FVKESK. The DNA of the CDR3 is TGTGCCAGCAGCCGACAGGGGCGGTCACCCCTCCACTTT. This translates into CASSRQGRSPLHF.

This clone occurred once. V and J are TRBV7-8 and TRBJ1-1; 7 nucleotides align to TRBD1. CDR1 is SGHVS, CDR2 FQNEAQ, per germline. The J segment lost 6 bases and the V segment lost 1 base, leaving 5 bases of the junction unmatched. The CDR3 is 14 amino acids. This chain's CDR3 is CASSLVQGPAEAFF. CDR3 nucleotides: TGTGCCAGCAGCTTAGTACAGGGGCCGGCTGAAGCTTTCTTT.

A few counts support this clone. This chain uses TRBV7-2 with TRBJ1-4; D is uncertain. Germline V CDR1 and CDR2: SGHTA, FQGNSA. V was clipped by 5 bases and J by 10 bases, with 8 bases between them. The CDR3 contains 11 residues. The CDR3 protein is CASSARGKLFF. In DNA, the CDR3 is TGTGCCAGCAGCGCTAGAGGAAAACTGTTTTTT. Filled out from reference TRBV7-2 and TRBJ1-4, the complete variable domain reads GAGVSQSPSNKVTEKGKDVELRCDPISGHTALYWYRQSLGQGLEFLIYFQGNSAPDKSGLPSDRFSAERTGGSVSTLTIQRTQQEDSAVYLCASSARGKLFFGSGTQLSVL.

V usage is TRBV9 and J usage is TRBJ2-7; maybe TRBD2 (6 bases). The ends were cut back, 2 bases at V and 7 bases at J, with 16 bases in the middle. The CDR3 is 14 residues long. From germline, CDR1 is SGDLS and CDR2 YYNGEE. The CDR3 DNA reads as TGTGCCAGCAGCGTCGTAGCGGTAAAGGGAGAGCAGTACTTC. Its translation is CASSVVAVKGEQYF.

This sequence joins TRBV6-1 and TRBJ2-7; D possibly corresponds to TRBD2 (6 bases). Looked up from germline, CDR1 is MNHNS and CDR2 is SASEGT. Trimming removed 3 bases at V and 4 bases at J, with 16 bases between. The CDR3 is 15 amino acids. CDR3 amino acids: CASSDRRDRSYEQYF. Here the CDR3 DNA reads TGTGCCAGCAGTGACCGGAGGGACCGCTCATACGAGCAGTACTTC.

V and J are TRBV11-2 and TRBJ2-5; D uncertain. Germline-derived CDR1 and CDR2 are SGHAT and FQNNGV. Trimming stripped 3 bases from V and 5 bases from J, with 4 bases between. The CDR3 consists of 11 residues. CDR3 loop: CASSFLETQYF. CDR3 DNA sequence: TGTGCCAGCAGCTTTCTGGAGACCCAGTACTTC.

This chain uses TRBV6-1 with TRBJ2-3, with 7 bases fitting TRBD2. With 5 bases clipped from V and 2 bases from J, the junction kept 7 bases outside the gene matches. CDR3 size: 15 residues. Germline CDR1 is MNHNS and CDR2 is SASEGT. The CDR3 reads CASSPPGLTTDTQYF. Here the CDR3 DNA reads TGTGCCAGCAGTCCCCCGGGACTAACCACAGATACGCAGTATTTT.

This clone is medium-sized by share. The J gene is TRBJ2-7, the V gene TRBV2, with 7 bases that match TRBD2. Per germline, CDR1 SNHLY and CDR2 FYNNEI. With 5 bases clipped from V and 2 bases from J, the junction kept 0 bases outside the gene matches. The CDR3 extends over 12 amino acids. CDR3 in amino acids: CASSTSAYEQYF. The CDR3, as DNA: TGTGCCAGCAGTACTAGCGCCTACGAGCAGTACTTC.

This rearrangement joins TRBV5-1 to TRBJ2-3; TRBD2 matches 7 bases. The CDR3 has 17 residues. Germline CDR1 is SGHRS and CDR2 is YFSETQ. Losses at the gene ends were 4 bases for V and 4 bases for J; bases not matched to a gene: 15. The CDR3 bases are TGCGCCAGCAGCCCACGCCACGGGATTGGGGGGGCAGATACGCAGTATTTT. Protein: CASSPRHGIGGADTQYF.

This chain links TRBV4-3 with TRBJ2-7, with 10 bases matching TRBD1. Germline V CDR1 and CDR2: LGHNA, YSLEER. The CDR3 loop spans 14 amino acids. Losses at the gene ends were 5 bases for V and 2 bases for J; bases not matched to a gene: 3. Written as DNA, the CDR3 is TGCGCCAGCAGCACCGGACAGGGGGCCTACGAGCAGTACTTC. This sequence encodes CASSTGQGAYEQYF.